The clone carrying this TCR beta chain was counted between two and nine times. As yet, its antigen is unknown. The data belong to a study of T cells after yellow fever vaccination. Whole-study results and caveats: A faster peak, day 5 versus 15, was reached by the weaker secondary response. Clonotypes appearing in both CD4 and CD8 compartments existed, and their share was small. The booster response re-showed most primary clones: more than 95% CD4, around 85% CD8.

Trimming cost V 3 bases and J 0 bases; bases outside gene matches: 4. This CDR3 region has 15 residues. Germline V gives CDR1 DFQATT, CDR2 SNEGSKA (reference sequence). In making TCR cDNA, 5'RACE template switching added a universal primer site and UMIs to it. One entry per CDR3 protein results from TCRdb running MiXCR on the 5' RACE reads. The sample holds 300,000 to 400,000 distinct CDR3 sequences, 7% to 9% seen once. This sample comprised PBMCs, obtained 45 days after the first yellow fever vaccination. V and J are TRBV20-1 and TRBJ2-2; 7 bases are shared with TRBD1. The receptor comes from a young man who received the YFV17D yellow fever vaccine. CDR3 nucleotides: TGCAGTGCTAGCCCGGGACAGTCGAACACCGGGGAGCTGTTTTTT. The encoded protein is CSASPGQSNTGELFF.